This T cell receptor beta chain emerged from a study of T cell repertoires in cytomegalovirus infection. About the study: Matching HLA type, along with CMV infection, was indicated by public TCR beta signatures.

The study's findings and limits: Dominating the ex vivo response were HLA-C-restricted CMV-specific TCR beta clonotypes. Summed frequency of public TCR beta families distinguished CMV carriers with the relevant HLA.

This clonotype has a count of ten or more. Its antigen is unknown. One entry per CDR3 protein results from TCRdb running MiXCR on the reads. This sample has 100,000 to 150,000 distinct CDR3 sequences; 8% to 9% occur once, and the top ten carry around a tenth. The sample taken for sequencing was PBMCs. The clonotype comes from a human donor in good health (CMV status not recorded). Some clones in this sample may be carry-over from other donors' samples.

DNA for the CDR3: TGCGCCAGCAGCCCCCCCCGGAGAAACGATGAGCAGTTCTTC. This gives the protein CASSPPRRNDEQFF. The genes are TRBV4-1 and TRBJ2-1; D unclear. The V end lost 4 bases, the J end lost 8 bases, and 15 bases lay between the germline ends. CDR3 length: 14 amino acids. Germline CDR1 and CDR2: MGHRA and YSYEKL.